This T cell receptor (beta chain) was documented in a study of CD8 T cells in ankylosing spondylitis. This clonotype was picked up a small number of times. Its target is not known. One entry per CDR3 protein results from TCRdb running MiXCR on the 5' RACE reads. Altogether 380,000 or so distinct CDR3 sequences are present, 20% to 25% being singletons, with the ten largest covering about 12%. This CDR3 contains 13 residues. V was shortened by 5 bases and J by 4 bases, with 8 bases between the two germline ends. General study findings and limits: In ankylosing spondylitis patients, matched synovial fluid reportedly showed significant enrichment of disease-linked clones. Disease-linked clones bore a CD8+ phenotype and were relatively rare in peripheral blood. Ankylosing spondylitis blood seemed to carry a telltale TCR beta motif made of fewer than 10 highly homologous variants.

This sequence was found in a male donor with ankylosing spondylitis or in good health (not recorded which). The V call is TRBV12-3 or TRBV12-4, the J call TRBJ2-2; D uncertain. Sequencing input: blood, either unsorted or a sorted T cell fraction (not recorded which). The CDR3 spells CASSGPGTGELFF. In nucleotides, the CDR3 is TGTGCCAGCAGTGGCCCGGGCACCGGGGAGCTGTTTTTT.